In its sample, the clone carrying this T cell receptor (beta chain) was seen once. Its target is not known. Data came from immunoSEQ multiplex PCR; TCRdb stores just in-frame clones and leaves some out. Among 13,000 to 15,000 clones, 94% were seen once, and the ten largest hold approximately 4.5%. This entry is derived from a study of T cell clonotyping in hematopoietic cell transplantation. Blood collection times were about day -28 and days 30, 100, 180 posttransplant. Findings and caveats of the study: No sorting was done, leaving CD4 and CD8 contributions mixed. At the given depth, recipient repertoires were over 97% de novo clonotypes. Pathologically expanded recipient clonotypes increased progressively from day 30 to day 180 as diversity fell.

The length of the CDR3 is 16 residues. CDR1 and CDR2 (germline): MNHEY, SVGAGI. Losses at the gene ends were 4 bases for V and 0 bases for J; bases not matched to a gene: 3. V gene TRBV6-5 combines with J gene TRBJ2-2; 9 positions agree with TRBD2. This sample comprised PBMCs, obtained 30 days after allogeneic stem cell transplant. The source of this sequence is a male patient between 60 and 69 years old who had an allogeneic stem cell transplant from an unrelated donor, so the T cells may come from the graft donor. Some clones in this sample may be carry-over from other donors' samples. Here the CDR3 DNA reads TGTGCCAGCAGTTCTTTAGCGGGGGCGAACACCGGGGAGCTGTTTTTT. This codes for CASSSLAGANTGELFF.